These 17 T cell receptor beta chains originate from one sample sequenced in a study of shared clonotypes between healthy human individuals. Profiled with immunoSEQ multiplex PCR; TCRdb holds only in-frame clones, not every one. Among more than 2,000,000 clones listed, approximately 93% were seen once. Material for sequencing was naive CD4+ T cells from PBMCs. The subset was: CD45RA+ positively selected. These receptors originate from a man aged 18 to 35 in good health. Some clones in this sample may be carry-over from other donors' samples.

The chain employs TRBV19 and TRBJ1-3; tentative D call: TRBD1 (6 bases). Looked up from germline, CDR1 is LNHDA and CDR2 is SQIVND (reference sequence). V dropped 10 bases and J dropped 2 bases, with 15 bases sitting between them. The CDR3 runs 14 residues. The CDR3 bases are TGTGCCACCGGCGCGAGACAGGCTGGAAACACCATATATTTT. Translation gives CATGARQAGNTIYF.

The rearrangement links TRBV5-1 to TRBJ2-7; 10 bases map to TRBD2. With 4 bases clipped from V and 2 bases from J, the junction kept 12 bases outside the gene matches. Germline V gene sequence: CDR1 SGHRS, CDR2 YFSETQ. This CDR3 contains 17 residues. The CDR3 sequence is CASSRRTSGREPYEQYF. The CDR3 DNA reads TGCGCCAGCAGCAGGAGGACTAGCGGCCGGGAGCCCTACGAGCAGTACTTC.

The chain couples TRBV9 to TRBJ1-5; a possible D gene is TRBD1 (5 bases). V gave up 0 bases and J gave up 3 bases, with 10 bases separating them. The CDR3 extends over 15 amino acids. The germline CDR1 and CDR2 sequences are SGDLS and YYNGEE. The CDR3 DNA reads as TGTGCCAGCAGCGTAGCAGGACACGCCAATCAGCCCCAGCATTTT. It codes for CASSVAGHANQPQHF.

The chain combines TRBV7-2 with TRBJ2-2; D remains unclear. Trimming pared 1 base from V and 0 bases from J, leaving 12 bases between. In germline, CDR1 is SGHTA, CDR2 FQGNSA. The CDR3 is 17 residues long. The CDR3 sequence: CASSLEGRTSNTGELFF. The CDR3 DNA reads as TGTGCCAGCAGCTTAGAGGGTCGTACATCGAACACCGGGGAGCTGTTTTTT.

The chain links TRBV7-9 to TRBJ1-3, with D hard to call. CDR3 size: 12 residues. V was pared by 7 bases and J by 0 bases, with 4 bases between. CDR1 and CDR2 (germline): SEHNR, FQNEAQ (reference sequence). CDR3 DNA: TGTGCCAGCAAGAGCTCTGGAAACACCATATATTTT. Translated, it gives CASKSSGNTIYF. Using reference TRBV7-9 and TRBJ1-3 for the parts outside the CDR3, the full variable domain is DTGVSQNPRHKITKRGQNVTFRCDPISEHNRLYWYRQTLGQGPEFLTYFQNEAQLEKSRLLSDRFSAERPKGSFSTLEIQRTEQGDSAMYLCASKSSGNTIYFGEGSWLTVV.

The rearrangement joins TRBV6-1 to TRBJ1-5, with 9 bases fitting TRBD1. The germline CDR1 and CDR2 sequences are MNHNS and SASEGT. Unmatched junction bases numbered 6, after V lost 2 bases and J lost 7 bases. This CDR3 contains 15 residues. CDR3 sequence (DNA): TGTGCCAGCAGTGAATTTGGGACAGGGCGGCAGCCCCAGCATTTT. Protein: CASSEFGTGRQPQHF.

J is TRBJ2-7 and V is TRBV4-1; 13 bases align to TRBD2. V lost 5 bases to trimming and J lost 7 bases; unmatched junction nucleotides: 8. The germline V gene has CDR1 MGHRA and CDR2 YSYEKL. This CDR3 spans 15 amino acids. Here the CDR3 DNA reads TGCGCCAGCAGCATTTCGGGACTAGCGGGAAATGAGCAGTACTTC. This codes for CASSISGLAGNEQYF.

This chain connects TRBV28 to TRBJ2-5; TRBD2 aligns across 11 bases. Judging by the DNA end, TRBJ2-7 fits better; the J call may be wrong. The CDR3 is made up of 14 amino acids. Germline lookup yields CDR1 MDHEN and CDR2 SYDVKM. The CDR3 loop reads CASRSSGRWVEQYF. In DNA form, the CDR3 reads TGTGCCAGCCGATCTAGCGGGAGGTGGGTCGAGCAGTACTTC.

The chain links TRBV5-4 to TRBJ1-4; D is possibly TRBD1 (6 bases). V lost 0 bases and J lost 4, with 10 bases in between. This CDR3 region has 15 residues. Germline lookup yields CDR1 SGHNT and CDR2 YYREEE (reference sequence). The CDR3 nucleotides are TGTGCCAGCAGCTTGGGGCTGGGACATAATGAAAAACTGTTTTTT. Its protein is CASSLGLGHNEKLFF.

The V gene is TRBV14, the J gene TRBJ2-7; D is unclear. The CDR3 is 15 residues long. Between the trimmed V and J ends, which lost 2 bases and 0 bases, there was a span of 11 bases. Germline CDR1 reads SGHDN; CDR2 reads FVKESK. Here the CDR3 reads CASSQFPRASYEQYF. The DNA of the CDR3 is TGTGCCAGCAGCCAATTTCCACGGGCCTCCTACGAGCAGTACTTC.

The chain links TRBV15 to TRBJ2-1; D might be TRBD1 (6 bases). This CDR3 has 14 amino acids. Germline CDR1 LNHNV, CDR2 YYDKDF (reference sequence). Trimming took 3 bases from V and 2 from J, leaving 8 bases between them. CDR3 coding DNA: TGTGCCACCAGCAGTACAGGGACCTACAATGAGCAGTTCTTC. It yields the protein CATSSTGTYNEQFF.

V gene TRBV18 combines with J gene TRBJ2-5, with 8 bases matching TRBD1. J lost 4 bases, V lost 3 bases, and 7 bases had no gene match. Germline CDR1 reads KGHSH; CDR2 reads LQKENI. The CDR3 sequence is 15 residues long. CDR3 sequence: CASSPRPGQAETQYF. The CDR3 DNA follows: TGTGCCAGCTCACCGAGGCCGGGACAGGCAGAGACCCAGTACTTC.

Of note for this clone: Within the sample, other DNA sequences also encode this same CDR3. This chain links TRBV5-1 with TRBJ1-3; D is unresolved. Germline V lookup: CDR1 SGHRS, CDR2 YFSETQ. CDR3 size: 15 residues. The V end lost 0 bases, the J end lost 0 bases, and 7 bases lay between the germline ends. The CDR3 region has the DNA TGCGCCAGCAGCTTGGATGCGGGCTCTGGAAACACCATATATTTT. Protein sequence: CASSLDAGSGNTIYF.

The chain joins TRBV7-3 to TRBJ2-7; TRBD1 is a possible D gene (5 bases). With 0 bases removed from V and 2 bases from J, the gap between germline ends came to 11 bases. CDR3 length: 15 residues. Germline V gene data show CDR1 as SGHTA and CDR2 as FQGTGA. CDR3 nucleotide sequence: TGTGCCAGCAGCTTAACTGCCCGACAGACCTACGAGCAGTACTTC. Its protein product is CASSLTARQTYEQYF.

V gene TRBV28 combines with J gene TRBJ2-1; 7 bases agree with TRBD1. V was pared by 8 bases and J by 2 bases, with 3 bases of the junction left unmatched. Per the germline V gene, CDR1 is MDHEN and CDR2 is SYDVKM. The CDR3 is 13 residues long. For the CDR3, the DNA is TGTGCCAGCCGGGACAGTGCCTACAATGAGCAGTTCTTC. Its protein product is CASRDSAYNEQFF.

The chain joins TRBV5-6 to TRBJ1-6, with 9 bases matching TRBD1. CDR1 SGHDT and CDR2 YYEEEE come from the germline V gene. The CDR3 contains 13 residues. V shed 4 bases and J 11 bases; nucleotides not matched to a gene: 4. CDR3 in amino acids: CASSETGGTPLHF. The DNA of the CDR3 is TGTGCCAGCAGCGAGACAGGGGGAACACCCCTCCACTTT.

CDR3: CASNTLGSAGNQPQHF. DNA for the CDR3: TGTGCCAGCAACACTCTGGGGTCCGCGGGCAATCAGCCCCAGCATTTT. The rearrangement links TRBV28 to TRBJ1-5; D gene unclear. The V gene's germline CDR1 is MDHEN and CDR2 SYDVKM. This CDR3 region has 16 residues. Trimming stripped 7 bases from V and 2 bases from J, with 18 bases between.